The clone carrying this T cell receptor (beta chain) showed up just once. Its antigen is still unknown. These data come from a study of cytomegalovirus exposure and HLA in healthy donors. Study-wide background: The approximately 120 validation repertoires and the roughly 680 first-cohort repertoires shared a platform, a later analysis reported. Study-level results: Rarity held for most TCR sequences, but there were some public TCRs that occurred in many donors. The classifier reportedly diagnosed cytomegalovirus status with high specificity and sensitivity.

Trimming took 0 bases from V and 4 from J; bases not matched to a gene: 17. This CDR3 has 19 residues. Per the germline V gene, CDR1 is SGDLS and CDR2 is YYNGEE. TCRdb keeps only in-frame clones here, not all; method: immunoSEQ multiplex PCR. This table holds approximately 170,000 clones, about 90% found once. The J gene is TRBJ2-5, the V gene TRBV9; 8 nucleotides align to TRBD1. Sequencing was done on a sample of PBMCs. This clonotype was sampled from a woman aged 18-35 years in good health and CMV-seropositive. Written as DNA, the CDR3 is TGTGCCAGCAGCGTAGAAGGCCTGGGCCTAACAGGGGGTCGAGAGACCCAGTACTTC. Protein product: CASSVEGLGLTGGRETQYF.